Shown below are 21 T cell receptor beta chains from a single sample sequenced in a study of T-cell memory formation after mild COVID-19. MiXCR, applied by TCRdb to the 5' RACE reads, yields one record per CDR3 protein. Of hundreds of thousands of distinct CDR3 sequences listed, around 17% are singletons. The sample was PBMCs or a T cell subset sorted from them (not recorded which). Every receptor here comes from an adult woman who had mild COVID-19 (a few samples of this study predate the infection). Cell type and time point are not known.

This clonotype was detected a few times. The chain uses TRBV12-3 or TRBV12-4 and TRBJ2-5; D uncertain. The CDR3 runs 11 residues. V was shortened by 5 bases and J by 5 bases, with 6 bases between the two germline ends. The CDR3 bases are TGTGCCAGCAGTCAGATGGAGACCCAGTACTTC. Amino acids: CASSQMETQYF.

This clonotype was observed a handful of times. The CDR3: CASSQEPGVVGNNSPLHF. CDR3 DNA sequence: TGCGCCAGCAGCCAAGAACCAGGGGTAGTGGGCAATAATTCACCCCTCCACTTT. The V and J genes are TRBV4-1 and TRBJ1-6; TRBD1 is a possible D gene (6 bases). V was clipped by 0 bases and J by 5 bases, with 17 bases between them. The germline gives CDR1 MGHRA, CDR2 YSYEKL. The CDR3 covers 18 residues.

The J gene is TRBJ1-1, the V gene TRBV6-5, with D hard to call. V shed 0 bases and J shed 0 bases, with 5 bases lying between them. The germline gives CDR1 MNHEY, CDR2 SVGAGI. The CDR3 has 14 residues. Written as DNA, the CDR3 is TGTGCCAGCAGTTACTCGCGGGTGAACACTGAAGCTTTCTTT. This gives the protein CASSYSRVNTEAFF.

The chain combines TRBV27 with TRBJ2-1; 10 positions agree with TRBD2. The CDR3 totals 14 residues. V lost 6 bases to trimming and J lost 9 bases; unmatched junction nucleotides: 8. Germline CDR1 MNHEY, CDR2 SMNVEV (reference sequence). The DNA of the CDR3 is TGTGCCAGCAGCATAGCGGGAGGTCATCCTGAGCAGTTCTTC. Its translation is CASSIAGGHPEQFF.

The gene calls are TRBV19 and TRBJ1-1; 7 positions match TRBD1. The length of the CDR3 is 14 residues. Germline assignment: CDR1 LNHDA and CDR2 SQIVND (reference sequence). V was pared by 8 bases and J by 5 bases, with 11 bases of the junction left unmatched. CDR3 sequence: CASGDRVGETEAFF. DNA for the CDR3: TGTGCCAGTGGCGACAGGGTGGGGGAGACTGAAGCTTTCTTT.

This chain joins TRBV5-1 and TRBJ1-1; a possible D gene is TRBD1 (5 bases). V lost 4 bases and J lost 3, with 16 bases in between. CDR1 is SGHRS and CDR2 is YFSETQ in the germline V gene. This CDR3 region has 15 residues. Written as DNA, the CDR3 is TGCGCCAGCAGCCCTTACTATCCGACAGACACTGAAGCTTTCTTT. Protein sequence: CASSPYYPTDTEAFF. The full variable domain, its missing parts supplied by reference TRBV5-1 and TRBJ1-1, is KAGVTQTPRYLIKTRGQQVTLSCSPISGHRSVSWYQQTPGQGLQFLFEYFSETQRNKGNFPGRFSGRQFSNSRSEMNVSTLELGDSALYLCASSPYYPTDTEAFFGQGTRLTVV.

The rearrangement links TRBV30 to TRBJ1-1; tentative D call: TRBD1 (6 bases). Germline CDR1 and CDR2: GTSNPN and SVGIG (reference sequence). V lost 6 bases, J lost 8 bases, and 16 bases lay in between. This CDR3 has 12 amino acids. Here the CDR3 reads CACQGPRGEAFF. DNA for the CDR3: TGTGCCTGTCAGGGGCCCCGGGGCGAAGCTTTCTTT.

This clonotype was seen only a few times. CDR3 sequence: CSVKYGTLDSQPQHF. CDR3 coding DNA: TGCAGCGTTAAGTATGGGACATTGGATTCTCAGCCCCAGCATTTT. The chain employs TRBV29-1 and TRBJ1-5; D perhaps matches TRBD1 (6 bases). Germline V gene lookup returns CDR1 SQVTM and CDR2 ANQGSEA. Trimming removed 5 bases from V and 6 bases from J, with 20 bases in between. The CDR3 is 15 residues long.

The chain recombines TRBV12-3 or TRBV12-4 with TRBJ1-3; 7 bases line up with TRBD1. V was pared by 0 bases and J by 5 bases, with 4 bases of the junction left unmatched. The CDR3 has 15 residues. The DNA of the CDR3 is TGTGCCAGCAGTTTAGCGGTGGGACAGCGAAACACCATATATTTT. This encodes CASSLAVGQRNTIYF.

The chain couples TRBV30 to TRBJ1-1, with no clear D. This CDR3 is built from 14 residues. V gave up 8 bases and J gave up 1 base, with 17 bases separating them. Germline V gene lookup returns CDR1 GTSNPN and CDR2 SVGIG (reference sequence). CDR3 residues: CAAPGGVKNTEAFF. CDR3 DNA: TGTGCCGCCCCCGGCGGGGTTAAGAACACTGAAGCTTTCTTT. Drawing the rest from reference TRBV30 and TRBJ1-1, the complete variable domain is SQTIHQWPATLVQPVGSPLSLECTVEGTSNPNLYWYRQAAGRGLQLLFYSVGIGQISSEVPQNLSASRPQDRQFILSSKKLLLSDSGFYLCAAPGGVKNTEAFFGQGTRLTVV.

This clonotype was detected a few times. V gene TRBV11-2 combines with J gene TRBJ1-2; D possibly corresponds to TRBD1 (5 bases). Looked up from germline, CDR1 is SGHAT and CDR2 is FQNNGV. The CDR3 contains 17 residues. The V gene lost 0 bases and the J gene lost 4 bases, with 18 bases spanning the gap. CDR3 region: CASSLEPSSGFGYGYTF. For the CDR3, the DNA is TGTGCCAGCAGCTTAGAACCCTCGTCAGGGTTCGGCTATGGCTACACCTTC.

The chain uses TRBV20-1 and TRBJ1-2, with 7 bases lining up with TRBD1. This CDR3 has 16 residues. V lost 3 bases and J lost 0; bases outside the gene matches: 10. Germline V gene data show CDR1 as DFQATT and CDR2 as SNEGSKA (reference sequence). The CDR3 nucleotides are TGCAGTGCTAGTGGGATAGGACAGGTCCCTAACTATGGCTACACCTTC. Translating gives CSASGIGQVPNYGYTF.

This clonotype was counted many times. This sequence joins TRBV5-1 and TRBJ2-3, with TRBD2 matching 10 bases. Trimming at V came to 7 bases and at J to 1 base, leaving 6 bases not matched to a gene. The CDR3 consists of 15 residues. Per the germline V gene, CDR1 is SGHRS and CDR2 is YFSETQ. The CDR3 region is CASSPGTSGTDTQYF. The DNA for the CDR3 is TGCGCCAGCTCGCCCGGGACTAGCGGCACAGATACGCAGTATTTT.

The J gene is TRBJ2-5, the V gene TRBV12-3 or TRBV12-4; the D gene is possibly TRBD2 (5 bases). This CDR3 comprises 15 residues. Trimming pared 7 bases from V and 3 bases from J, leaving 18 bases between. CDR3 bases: TGTGCCAGCACCCCCTCCACTACTAGAGAAGAGACCCAGTACTTC. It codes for CASTPSTTREETQYF.

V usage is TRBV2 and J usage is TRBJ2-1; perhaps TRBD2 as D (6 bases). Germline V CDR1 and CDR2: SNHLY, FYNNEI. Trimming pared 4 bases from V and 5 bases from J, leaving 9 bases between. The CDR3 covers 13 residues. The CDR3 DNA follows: TGTGCCAGCAGTGGGGGGGTCAACAATGAGCAGTTCTTC. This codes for CASSGGVNNEQFF. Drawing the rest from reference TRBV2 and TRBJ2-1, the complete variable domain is EPEVTQTPSHQVTQMGQEVILRCVPISNHLYFYWYRQILGQKVEFLVSFYNNEISEKSEIFDDQFSVERPDGSNFTLKIRSTKLEDSAMYFCASSGGVNNEQFFGPGTRLTVL.

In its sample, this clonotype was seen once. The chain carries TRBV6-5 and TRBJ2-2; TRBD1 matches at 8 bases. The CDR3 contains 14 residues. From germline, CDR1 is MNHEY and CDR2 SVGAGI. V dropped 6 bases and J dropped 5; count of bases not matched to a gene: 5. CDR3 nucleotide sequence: TGTGCCAGCAGCGCGGACAGGGCGACCGGGGAGCTGTTTTTT. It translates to CASSADRATGELFF.

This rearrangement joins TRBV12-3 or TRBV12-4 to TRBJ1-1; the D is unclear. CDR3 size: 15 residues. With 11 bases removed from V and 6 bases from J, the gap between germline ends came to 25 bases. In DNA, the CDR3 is TGTGCCTCAACCTTCGGGCGGGGTTTGGTCCCTGAAGCTTTCTTT. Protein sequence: CASTFGRGLVPEAFF.

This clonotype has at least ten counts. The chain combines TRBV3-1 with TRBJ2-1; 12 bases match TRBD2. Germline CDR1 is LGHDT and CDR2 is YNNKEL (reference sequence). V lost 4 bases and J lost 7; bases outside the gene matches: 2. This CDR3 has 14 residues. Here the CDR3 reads CASSRLAGGNEQFF. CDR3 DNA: TGTGCCAGCAGCCGGCTAGCGGGAGGGAATGAGCAGTTCTTC.

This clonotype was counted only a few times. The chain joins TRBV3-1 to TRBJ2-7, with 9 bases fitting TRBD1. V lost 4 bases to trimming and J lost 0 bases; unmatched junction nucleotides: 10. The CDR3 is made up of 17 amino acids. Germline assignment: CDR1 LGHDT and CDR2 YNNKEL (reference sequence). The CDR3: CASSPGTGPYGSYEQYF. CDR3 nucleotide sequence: TGTGCCAGCAGCCCCGGGACAGGGCCTTACGGCTCCTACGAGCAGTACTTC.

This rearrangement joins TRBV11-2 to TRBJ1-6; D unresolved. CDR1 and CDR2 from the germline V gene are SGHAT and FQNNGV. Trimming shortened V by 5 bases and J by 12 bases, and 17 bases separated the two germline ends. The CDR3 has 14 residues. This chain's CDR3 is CASSPLADLRPLHF. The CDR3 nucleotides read TGTGCCAGCAGCCCCTTGGCGGACTTACGACCCCTCCACTTT.

The CDR3 DNA reads as TGTGCCAGTAGTATTGCCCTCCGGGGGAGTTCACCCCTCCACTTT. It specifies CASSIALRGSSPLHF. This sequence joins TRBV19 and TRBJ1-6, with D possibly being TRBD1 (5 bases). This CDR3 has 15 residues. Germline lookup yields CDR1 LNHDA and CDR2 SQIVND (reference sequence). V was trimmed by 3 bases and J by 9 bases, leaving 15 bases between them.